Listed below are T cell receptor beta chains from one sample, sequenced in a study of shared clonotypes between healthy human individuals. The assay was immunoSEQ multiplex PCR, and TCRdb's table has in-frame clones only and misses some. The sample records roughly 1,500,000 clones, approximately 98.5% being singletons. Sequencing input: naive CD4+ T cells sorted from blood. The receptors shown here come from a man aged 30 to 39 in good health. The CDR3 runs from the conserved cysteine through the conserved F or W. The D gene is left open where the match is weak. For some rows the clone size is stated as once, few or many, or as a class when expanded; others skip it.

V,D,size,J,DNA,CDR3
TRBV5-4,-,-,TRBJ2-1,TGTGCCAGCAGCTTGAGAACCGTGGGCTACACTGAGCAGTTCTTC,CASSLRTVGYTEQFF
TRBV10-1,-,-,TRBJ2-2,TGCGCCAGCAGTGGGGGGCCTCGGGACACCGGGGAGCTGTTTTTT,CASSGGPRDTGELFF
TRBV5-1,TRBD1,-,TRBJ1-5,TGCGCCAGCAGCGAGGACCCAGGGGGCGGTCAGCCCCAGCATTTT,CASSEDPGGGQPQHF
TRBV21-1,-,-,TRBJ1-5,TGTGCCAGCAGCAAAGTGCAGGTAAGCAATCAGCCCCAGCATTTT,CASSKVQVSNQPQHF
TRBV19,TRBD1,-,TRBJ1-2,TGTGCCAGTAGTATGACCCGGGACAGGGGATTCTATGGCTACACCTTC,CASSMTRDRGFYGYTF
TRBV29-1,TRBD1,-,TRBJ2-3,TGCAGCGTCGCTTGGGACAGGGGCGATACGCAGTATTTT,CSVAWDRGDTQYF
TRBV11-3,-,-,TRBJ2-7,TGTGCCAGCAGCGGAGCCGGGAGCGAGCAGTACTTC,CASSGAGSEQYF
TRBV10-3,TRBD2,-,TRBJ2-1,TGTGCCACCTTAGCGGGAGGGGGGGAGAATGAGCAGTTCTTC,CATLAGGGENEQFF
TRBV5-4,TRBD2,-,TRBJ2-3,TGTGCCAGCAGCGTCATCGGACTAGCGGGAGATACGCAGTATTTT,CASSVIGLAGDTQYF
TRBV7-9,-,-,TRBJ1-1,TGTGCCAGCAGCTTAGTTCTCCGGGCCCCACGTCCTGAAGCTTTCTTT,CASSLVLRAPRPEAFF
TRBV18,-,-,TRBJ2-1,TGTGCCAGCTCACCCGACAGATACAATGAGCAGTTCTTC,CASSPDRYNEQFF
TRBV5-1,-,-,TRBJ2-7,TGCGCCAGCAGCTTGAACGTCGAGCAGTACTTC,CASSLNVEQYF
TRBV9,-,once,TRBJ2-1,TGTGCCAGCAGCCCGGACGTACCCCTCCATGAGCAGTTCTTC,CASSPDVPLHEQFF
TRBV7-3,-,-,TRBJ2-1,TGTGCCAGCAGCATTGGGGGGCAGTTCTTC,CASSIGGQFF
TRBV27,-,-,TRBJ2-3,TGTGCCAGCAGTAGCCGGGGCACAGATACGCAGTATTTT,CASSSRGTDTQYF
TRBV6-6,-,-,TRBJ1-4,TGTGCCAGCAGTTACGGGGGGCCGAATGAAAAACTGTTTTTT,CASSYGGPNEKLFF
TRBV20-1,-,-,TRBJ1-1,TGCAGTGCTAGGTGGGGGGTTGAGGCTTTCTTT,CSARWGVEAFF
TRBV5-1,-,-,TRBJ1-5,TGCGCCAGCAGCTTGACAGGGACGGATCAGCCCCAGCATTTT,CASSLTGTDQPQHF
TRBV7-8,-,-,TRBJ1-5,TGTGCCAGCAGCTTGGCCGGGGTGGTTAGCAATCAGCCCCAGCATTTT,CASSLAGVVSNQPQHF
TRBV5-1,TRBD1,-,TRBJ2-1,TGCGCCAGCAGCCTCAGGACAGGTTTAGACAATGAGCAGTTCTTC,CASSLRTGLDNEQFF
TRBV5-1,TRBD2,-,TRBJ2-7,TGCGCCAGCAGCTTGGTCGAGGGACTAGCGGAGTCCTACGAGCAGTACTTC,CASSLVEGLAESYEQYF
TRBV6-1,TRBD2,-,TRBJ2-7,TGTGCCAGCAGTGCTCCTAGCGGGAGGGTGTACGAGCAGTACTTC,CASSAPSGRVYEQYF
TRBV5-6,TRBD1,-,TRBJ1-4,TGTGCCAGCAGCGGACAACAGGGGGCCGGTGAAAAACTGTTTTTT,CASSGQQGAGEKLFF
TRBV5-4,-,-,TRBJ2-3,TGTGCCAGCAGCTTGGCGGGGGTTCGGTTAGGCACAGATACGCAGTATTTT,CASSLAGVRLGTDTQYF
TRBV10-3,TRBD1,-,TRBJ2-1,TGTGCCATCAGCAAACCGGGACAGGGTATCCATGAGCAGTTCTTC,CAISKPGQGIHEQFF
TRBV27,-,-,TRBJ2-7,TGTGCCAGCAGTTCCCGATCCTCCTACGAGCAGTACTTC,CASSSRSSYEQYF
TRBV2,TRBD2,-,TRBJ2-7,TGTGCCAGCAGCCGGACTAGCGGGAGTGGCGAGCAGTACTTC,CASSRTSGSGEQYF
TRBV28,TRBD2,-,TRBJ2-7,TGTGCCAGCAGGCCATTGGGTTCTCTAGCGGGAGGCCCAAGCTCCTACGAGCAGTACTTC,CASRPLGSLAGGPSSYEQYF
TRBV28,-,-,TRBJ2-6,TGTGCCAGCAGTTTGCGTGTAACTGGGGCCAACGTCCTGACTTTC,CASSLRVTGANVLTF
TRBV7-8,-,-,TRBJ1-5,TGTGCCAGCAGCCCCGACAGGACTCAGCCCCAGCATTTT,CASSPDRTQPQHF
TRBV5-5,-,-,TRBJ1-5,TGTGCCAGCAGCTCAGGTTTGTGGAATCAGCCCCAGCATTTT,CASSSGLWNQPQHF
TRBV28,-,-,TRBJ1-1,TGTGCCACCTTGGGGCATTTAAACACTGAAGCTTTCTTT,CATLGHLNTEAFF
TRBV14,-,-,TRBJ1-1,TGTGCCAGCAGCCAATATCGGGAGGGGAACACTGAAGCTTTCTTT,CASSQYREGNTEAFF